This T cell receptor beta chain was sequenced in a study of shared clonotypes between healthy human individuals. Libraries were prepared by immunoSEQ multiplex PCR; TCRdb keeps only in-frame clonotypes and omits some of them. Here the sample spans about 1.9 million clones, around 93% being singletons. In the case of this clone: Its antigen is not known.

CD45RO-negative, CCR7-positively selected cells formed the naive CD8 fraction, excluding terminally differentiated effector memory CD45RA+ cells. Findings of the study overall: With few donors, the genetic and exposure-history diversity represented was limited.

CDR1 SGHDT and CDR2 YYEEEE come from the germline V gene. Trimming removed 4 bases at V and 3 bases at J, with 14 bases between. The CDR3 length is 15 residues. The chain links TRBV5-6 to TRBJ2-1; D gene uncertain. This receptor was obtained from a man aged 18 to 29 in good health. Some clones in this sample may be carry-over from other donors' samples. The source material was naive CD8+ T cells from PBMCs. The CDR3 DNA is TGTGCCAGCAGCCCGGGCGGACGGTTCTACAATGAGCAGTTCTTC. Encoded protein: CASSPGGRFYNEQFF.